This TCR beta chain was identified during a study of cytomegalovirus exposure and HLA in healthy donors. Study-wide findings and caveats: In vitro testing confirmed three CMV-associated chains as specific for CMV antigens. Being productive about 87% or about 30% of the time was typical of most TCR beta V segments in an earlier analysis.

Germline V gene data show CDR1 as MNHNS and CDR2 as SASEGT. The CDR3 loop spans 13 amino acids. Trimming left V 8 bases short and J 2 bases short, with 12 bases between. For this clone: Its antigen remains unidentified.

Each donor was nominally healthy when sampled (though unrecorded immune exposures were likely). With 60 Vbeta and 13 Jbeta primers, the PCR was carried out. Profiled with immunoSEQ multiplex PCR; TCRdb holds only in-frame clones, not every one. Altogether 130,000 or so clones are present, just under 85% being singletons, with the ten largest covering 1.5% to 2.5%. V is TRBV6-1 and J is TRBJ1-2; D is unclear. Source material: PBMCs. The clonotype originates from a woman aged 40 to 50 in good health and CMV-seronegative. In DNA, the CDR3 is TGTGCCAGCGGGAGGGAGGGAAACTATGGCTACACCTTC. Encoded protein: CASGREGNYGYTF.